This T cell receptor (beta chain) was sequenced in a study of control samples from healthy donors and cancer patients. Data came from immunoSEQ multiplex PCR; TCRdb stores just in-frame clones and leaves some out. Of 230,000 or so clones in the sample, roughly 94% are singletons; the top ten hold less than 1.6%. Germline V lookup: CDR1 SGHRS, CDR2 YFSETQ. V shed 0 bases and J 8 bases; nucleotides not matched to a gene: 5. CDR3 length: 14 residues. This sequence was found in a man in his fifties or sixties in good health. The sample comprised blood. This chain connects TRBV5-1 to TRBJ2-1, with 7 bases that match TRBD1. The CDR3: CASSLGSRGHEQFF. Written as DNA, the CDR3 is TGCGCCAGCAGCTTGGGGAGTAGGGGGCATGAGCAGTTCTTC.